This T cell receptor (beta chain) was captured in a study of T cell responses to AZD1222 COVID-19 vaccine. The study's findings and limits: White British ancestry dominated among donors, who included more females, and clonal diversity was possibly underestimated. Repertoire collection took place solely once the T cell response had peaked.

Method: immunoSEQ multiplex PCR; TCRdb's copy keeps in-frame clones and lacks some. This sample has 100,000 or so clones, with around nine tenths found just once. Remarks on this clone: The antigen is unknown.

This TCR was sampled from an adult in good health. This material consisted of peripheral blood, taken on day 0 of AZD1222 vaccination.

DNA for the CDR3: TGTGCCAGCAGTTACGGGGCTTGGATGGCTGAAGCTTTCTTT. It encodes CASSYGAWMAEAFF. This chain joins TRBV6-2 or TRBV6-3 and TRBJ1-1; tentative D call: TRBD1 (5 bases). Between the trimmed V and J ends, which lost 2 bases and 6 bases, there was a span of 13 bases. The CDR3 covers 14 residues. CDR1 MNHEY and CDR2 SVGEGT come from the germline V gene.